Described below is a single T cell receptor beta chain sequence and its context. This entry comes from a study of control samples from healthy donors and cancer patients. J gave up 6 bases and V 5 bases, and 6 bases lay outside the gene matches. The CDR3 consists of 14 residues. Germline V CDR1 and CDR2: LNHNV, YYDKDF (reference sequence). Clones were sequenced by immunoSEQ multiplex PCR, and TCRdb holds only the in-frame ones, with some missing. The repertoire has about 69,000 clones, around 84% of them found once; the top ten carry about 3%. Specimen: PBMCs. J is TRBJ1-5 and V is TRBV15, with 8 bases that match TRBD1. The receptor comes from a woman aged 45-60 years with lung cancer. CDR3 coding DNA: TGTGCCACCAGCCTGGACAGGGAGAGTCAGCCCCAGCATTTT. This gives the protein CATSLDRESQPQHF.